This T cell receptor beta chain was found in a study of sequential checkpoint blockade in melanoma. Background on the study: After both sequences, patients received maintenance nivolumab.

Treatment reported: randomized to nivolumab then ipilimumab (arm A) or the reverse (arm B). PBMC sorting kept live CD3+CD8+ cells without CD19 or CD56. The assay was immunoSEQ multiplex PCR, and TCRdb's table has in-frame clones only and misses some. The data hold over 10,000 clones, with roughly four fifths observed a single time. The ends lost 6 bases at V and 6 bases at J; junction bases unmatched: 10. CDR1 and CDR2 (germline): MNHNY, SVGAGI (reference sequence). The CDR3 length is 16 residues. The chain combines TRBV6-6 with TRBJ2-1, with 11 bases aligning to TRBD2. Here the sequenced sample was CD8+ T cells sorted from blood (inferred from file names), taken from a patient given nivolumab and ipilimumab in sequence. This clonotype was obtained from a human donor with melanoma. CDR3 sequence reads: CASRLLAGGPFNEQFF. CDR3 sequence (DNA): TGTGCCAGCAGACTGTTAGCGGGAGGGCCATTCAATGAGCAGTTCTTC.